This TCR beta chain was sequenced during a study of CD8 T cells in ankylosing spondylitis. General observations from the study: In ankylosing spondylitis patients, matched synovial fluid reportedly showed significant enrichment of disease-linked clones. Blood of patients with ankylosing spondylitis appeared to be characterized by a TCR beta motif of fewer than 10 highly homologous variants. Clones linked to disease, bearing a CD8+ phenotype, were relatively rare in peripheral blood. Certain motif variants had earlier appeared in reactive arthritis synovial fluid and blood.

This clonotype was recorded at least ten times. Its antigen is currently unknown. The CDR3 is made up of 15 amino acids. Per the germline V gene, CDR1 is DFQATT and CDR2 is SNEGSKA (reference sequence). V gave up 4 bases and J gave up 7 bases; unmatched junction bases: 11. TCRdb re-derived calls from the 5' RACE reads in MiXCR, one entry per CDR3 protein. The sample yields 240,000 or so distinct CDR3 sequences, 9.5% to 12% seen once. The chain couples TRBV20-1 to TRBJ1-2; 11 nucleotides match TRBD1. The receptor's source is a male donor with ankylosing spondylitis or in good health (not recorded which). Sequences were obtained from blood, either unsorted or a sorted T cell fraction (not recorded which). The CDR3 loop is CSANPRTGGSTGYTF. As DNA, the CDR3 is TGCAGTGCTAATCCCCGGACAGGGGGCTCGACTGGCTACACCTTC.